Listed below are T cell receptor beta chains from one sample, sequenced in a study of identical twins. Each CDR3 protein gets one entry after TCRdb re-called the 5' RACE reads with MiXCR. Among around 300,000 distinct CDR3 sequences listed, roughly 8.6% were seen once. These same data were also listed under a study on yellow fever vaccine responses in identical twins.

The sample comprised memory (CD45RO+) T cells sorted from blood. Receptors were obtained from a woman younger than 35 in good health. The CDR3 runs from the conserved cysteine through the conserved F or W. Each record gives: J gene, V gene, clone size, D gene, CDR3 protein, CDR3 DNA. A D gene is named only where the DNA matches it firmly. Clone size, where shown, is once, few, many, or a class for clones that have expanded.

j_gene: TRBJ1-2
v_gene: TRBV12-3/TRBV12-4
abundance: many
d_gene: .
CDR3aa: CASSALDRGYTF
CDR3nt: TGTGCCAGCAGTGCCCTGGACCGGGGCTACACCTTC

j_gene: TRBJ1-6
v_gene: TRBV11-2
abundance: few
d_gene: .
CDR3aa: CASSFGLGKVSPLHF
CDR3nt: TGTGCCAGCAGCTTTGGTTTAGGGAAGGTATCACCCCTCCACTTT

j_gene: TRBJ1-4
v_gene: TRBV5-1
abundance: many
d_gene: .
CDR3aa: CASSLGDGNEKLFF
CDR3nt: TGCGCCAGCAGCTTGGGGGACGGTAATGAAAAACTGTTTTTT

j_gene: TRBJ2-7
v_gene: TRBV6-5
abundance: .
d_gene: TRBD2
CDR3aa: CASITSGLAGVIPYEQYF
CDR3nt: TGTGCCAGCATTACATCCGGACTAGCGGGAGTAATACCCTACGAGCAGTACTTC

j_gene: TRBJ2-3
v_gene: TRBV5-1
abundance: many
d_gene: .
CDR3aa: CASSLKQTWTDTQYF
CDR3nt: TGCGCCAGCAGCTTGAAGCAGACGTGGACAGATACGCAGTATTTT

j_gene: TRBJ2-2
v_gene: TRBV12-3/TRBV12-4
abundance: many
d_gene: .
CDR3aa: CASSFLGYTGELFF
CDR3nt: TGTGCCAGCAGTTTTCTGGGTTACACCGGGGAGCTGTTTTTT

j_gene: TRBJ2-3
v_gene: TRBV5-6
abundance: many
d_gene: .
CDR3aa: CASSRGTDDTQYF
CDR3nt: TGTGCCAGCAGCCGGGGTACAGACGATACGCAGTATTTT

j_gene: TRBJ1-2
v_gene: TRBV20-1
abundance: .
d_gene: .
CDR3aa: CSARALDYGYTF
CDR3nt: TGCAGTGCTAGGGCCCTCGACTATGGCTACACCTTC

j_gene: TRBJ1-6
v_gene: TRBV5-6
abundance: .
d_gene: .
CDR3aa: CASSRTEFYNSPLHF
CDR3nt: TGTGCCAGCAGCAGGACAGAATTCTATAATTCACCCCTCCACTTT

j_gene: TRBJ2-5
v_gene: TRBV12-3/TRBV12-4
abundance: many
d_gene: .
CDR3aa: CASSFNQKETQYF
CDR3nt: TGTGCCAGCAGTTTTAACCAAAAAGAGACCCAGTACTTC

j_gene: TRBJ2-2
v_gene: TRBV20-1
abundance: .
d_gene: .
CDR3aa: CSARDTGNTGELFF
CDR3nt: TGCAGTGCTAGAGATACAGGGAACACCGGGGAGCTGTTTTTT

j_gene: TRBJ2-2
v_gene: TRBV3-1
abundance: .
d_gene: TRBD1
CDR3aa: CASSLQGAVRTGELFF
CDR3nt: TGTGCCAGCAGCCTACAGGGGGCCGTCCGAACCGGGGAGCTGTTTTTT

j_gene: TRBJ1-1
v_gene: TRBV14
abundance: .
d_gene: .
CDR3aa: CASSSTRGTEAFF
CDR3nt: TGTGCCAGCAGCTCGACCCGAGGTACTGAAGCTTTCTTT

j_gene: TRBJ1-5
v_gene: TRBV24-1
abundance: few
d_gene: .
CDR3aa: CATSDRRKSNQPQHF
CDR3nt: TGTGCCACCAGTGATCGGAGGAAAAGCAATCAGCCCCAGCATTTT

j_gene: TRBJ2-5
v_gene: TRBV25-1
abundance: few
d_gene: TRBD2
CDR3aa: CASSEGKTSGIQETQYF
CDR3nt: TGTGCCAGCAGTGAAGGGAAGACTAGCGGGATTCAAGAGACCCAGTACTTC

j_gene: TRBJ1-6
v_gene: TRBV2
abundance: .
d_gene: .
CDR3aa: CASSEGGGEISPLHF
CDR3nt: TGTGCCAGCAGTGAAGGCGGGGGAGAGATTTCACCCCTCCACTTT

j_gene: TRBJ2-7
v_gene: TRBV19
abundance: .
d_gene: .
CDR3aa: CASKYEQYF
CDR3nt: TGTGCCAGCAAGTACGAGCAGTACTTC

j_gene: TRBJ2-2
v_gene: TRBV6-1
abundance: .
d_gene: TRBD2
CDR3aa: CASNGLAGGGNTGELFF
CDR3nt: TGTGCCAGCAACGGACTAGCGGGAGGGGGAAACACCGGGGAGCTGTTTTTT

j_gene: TRBJ2-3
v_gene: TRBV7-2
abundance: many
d_gene: .
CDR3aa: CASSLASRGPPSTDTQYF
CDR3nt: TGTGCCAGCAGCTTAGCTTCGCGGGGACCCCCTAGCACAGATACGCAGTATTTT

j_gene: TRBJ2-3
v_gene: TRBV15
abundance: few
d_gene: .
CDR3aa: CATSIRGQSTDTQYF
CDR3nt: TGTGCCACCAGCATCCGCGGACAGAGCACAGATACGCAGTATTTT

j_gene: TRBJ1-1
v_gene: TRBV20-1
abundance: many
d_gene: TRBD1
CDR3aa: CSAPKPGGRAEAFF
CDR3nt: TGCAGTGCACCGAAGCCAGGGGGGAGGGCTGAAGCTTTCTTT

j_gene: TRBJ2-1
v_gene: TRBV10-3
abundance: .
d_gene: .
CDR3aa: CAISENLIPFF
CDR3nt: TGTGCCATCAGTGAGAACTTAATTCCCTTCTTC

j_gene: TRBJ1-2
v_gene: TRBV12-3/TRBV12-4
abundance: few
d_gene: .
CDR3aa: CASKKETGNYGYTF
CDR3nt: TGTGCCAGCAAAAAAGAGACGGGGAACTATGGCTACACCTTC

j_gene: TRBJ2-5
v_gene: TRBV6-5
abundance: .
d_gene: TRBD2
CDR3aa: CASSYGGGRETQYF
CDR3nt: TGTGCCAGCAGTTACGGCGGGGGGCGAGAGACCCAGTACTTC

j_gene: TRBJ1-3
v_gene: TRBV10-2
abundance: once
d_gene: .
CDR3aa: CASRDRETGNTIYF
CDR3nt: TGCGCCAGCAGAGACAGAGAAACTGGAAACACCATATATTTT

j_gene: TRBJ2-3
v_gene: TRBV5-5
abundance: few
d_gene: .
CDR3aa: CASSFTVSLSDTQYF
CDR3nt: TGTGCCAGCAGCTTTACGGTGTCGCTGTCAGATACGCAGTATTTT

j_gene: TRBJ2-7
v_gene: TRBV18
abundance: few
d_gene: .
CDR3aa: CASSPPGQPYEQYF
CDR3nt: TGTGCCAGCTCACCGCCCGGACAGCCCTACGAGCAGTACTTC

j_gene: TRBJ2-6
v_gene: TRBV5-4
abundance: many
d_gene: .
CDR3aa: CASSSDPGRKGSGANVLTF
CDR3nt: TGTGCCAGCAGCTCGGACCCTGGAAGGAAAGGGTCTGGGGCCAACGTCCTGACTTTC

j_gene: TRBJ1-4
v_gene: TRBV4-1
abundance: many
d_gene: TRBD1
CDR3aa: CASSQDYYGGTENEKLFF
CDR3nt: TGCGCCAGCAGCCAAGATTATTATGGAGGGACAGAAAATGAAAAACTGTTTTTT

j_gene: TRBJ2-4
v_gene: TRBV12-3/TRBV12-4
abundance: few
d_gene: .
CDR3aa: CASTQGLAKNIQYF
CDR3nt: TGTGCCAGCACCCAGGGACTAGCCAAAAACATTCAGTACTTC

j_gene: TRBJ2-2
v_gene: TRBV28
abundance: .
d_gene: .
CDR3aa: CASRPPGWRNTGELFF
CDR3nt: TGTGCCAGCCGCCCCCCTGGATGGCGGAACACCGGGGAGCTGTTTTTT

j_gene: TRBJ1-5
v_gene: TRBV20-1
abundance: .
d_gene: .
CDR3aa: CSAKKSNQPQHF
CDR3nt: TGCAGTGCTAAAAAGAGCAATCAGCCCCAGCATTTT

j_gene: TRBJ2-3
v_gene: TRBV5-1
abundance: many
d_gene: TRBD2
CDR3aa: CASSLAGDARDTQYF
CDR3nt: TGCGCCAGCAGCTTAGCGGGGGATGCGAGAGATACGCAGTATTTT

j_gene: TRBJ2-5
v_gene: TRBV29-1
abundance: many
d_gene: TRBD2
CDR3aa: CIVGLADSGETQYF
CDR3nt: TGCATCGTGGGACTAGCGGACTCGGGAGAGACCCAGTACTTC

j_gene: TRBJ2-5
v_gene: TRBV5-1
abundance: .
d_gene: TRBD1
CDR3aa: CASKGTGLETQYF
CDR3nt: TGCGCCAGCAAGGGGACAGGGTTAGAGACCCAGTACTTC

j_gene: TRBJ1-5
v_gene: TRBV6-1
abundance: few
d_gene: TRBD1
CDR3aa: CASRPTGSNQPQHF
CDR3nt: TGTGCCAGCAGGCCGACAGGGAGCAATCAGCCCCAGCATTTT

j_gene: TRBJ1-5
v_gene: TRBV19
abundance: .
d_gene: .
CDR3aa: CASSIEHSGNQPQHF
CDR3nt: TGTGCCAGTAGTATAGAACACAGTGGAAACCAGCCCCAGCATTTT

j_gene: TRBJ2-2
v_gene: TRBV27
abundance: many
d_gene: TRBD1
CDR3aa: CASSLMTGTGELFF
CDR3nt: TGTGCCAGCAGCCTAATGACAGGGACCGGGGAGCTGTTTTTT

j_gene: TRBJ1-2
v_gene: TRBV6-5
abundance: .
d_gene: .
CDR3aa: CASNSDSGYTF
CDR3nt: TGTGCCAGCAATTCGGATTCTGGCTACACCTTC

j_gene: TRBJ2-7
v_gene: TRBV5-4
abundance: few
d_gene: TRBD1
CDR3aa: CASSWDSAPSGQYF
CDR3nt: TGTGCCAGCAGCTGGGACAGTGCTCCCTCCGGGCAGTACTTC

j_gene: TRBJ2-1
v_gene: TRBV25-1
abundance: .
d_gene: .
CDR3aa: CASRPGLGDNEQFF
CDR3nt: TGTGCCAGCAGACCGGGATTGGGGGACAATGAGCAGTTCTTC

j_gene: TRBJ2-1
v_gene: TRBV2
abundance: many
d_gene: .
CDR3aa: CASSPTSGSSYNEQFF
CDR3nt: TGTGCCAGCAGTCCGACCAGCGGAAGCTCCTACAATGAGCAGTTCTTC

j_gene: TRBJ2-2
v_gene: TRBV5-1
abundance: many
d_gene: .
CDR3aa: CASSLNRGSGELFF
CDR3nt: TGCGCCAGCAGCTTGAACCGGGGGAGCGGGGAGCTGTTTTTT

j_gene: TRBJ1-5
v_gene: TRBV5-5
abundance: .
d_gene: .
CDR3aa: CASSPQHRAGNQPQHF
CDR3nt: TGTGCCAGCAGCCCCCAACACAGGGCTGGCAATCAGCCCCAGCATTTT

j_gene: TRBJ1-1
v_gene: TRBV18
abundance: .
d_gene: .
CDR3aa: CASSPQEGTEAFF
CDR3nt: TGTGCCAGCTCACCACAGGAGGGCACTGAAGCTTTCTTT

j_gene: TRBJ2-1
v_gene: TRBV25-1
abundance: many
d_gene: .
CDR3aa: CASSAQYNEQFF
CDR3nt: TGTGCCAGCAGTGCACAGTACAATGAGCAGTTCTTC

j_gene: TRBJ1-4
v_gene: TRBV20-1
abundance: many
d_gene: .
CDR3aa: CSAPRGNEKLFF
CDR3nt: TGCAGTGCTCCGCGGGGCAATGAAAAACTGTTTTTT

j_gene: TRBJ2-5
v_gene: TRBV7-8
abundance: few
d_gene: .
CDR3aa: CASSFPGTQETQYF
CDR3nt: TGTGCCAGCAGCTTCCCGGGCACCCAAGAGACCCAGTACTTC

j_gene: TRBJ2-7
v_gene: TRBV4-1
abundance: few
d_gene: TRBD2
CDR3aa: CASSRPTSGSYEQYF
CDR3nt: TGCGCCAGCAGCCGACCGACTAGCGGCTCCTACGAGCAGTACTTC

j_gene: TRBJ2-3
v_gene: TRBV15
abundance: few
d_gene: .
CDR3aa: CATSRDRTLLDTQYF
CDR3nt: TGTGCCACCAGCAGAGACCGGACGCTCCTAGATACGCAGTATTTT

j_gene: TRBJ2-3
v_gene: TRBV29-1
abundance: many
d_gene: TRBD2
CDR3aa: CSVTGTSGSADTQYF
CDR3nt: TGCAGCGTGACCGGGACTAGCGGTTCGGCAGATACGCAGTATTTT